Each of the 8 T cell receptor beta chains below was sequenced from the same sample in a study of metastatic and nonmetastatic thyroid tumors. All patients were treatment-naive before thyroid surgery. Via MiXCR, TCRdb re-called the PCR reads. The data show more than 13,000 clones, over 9.5% seen once. Material: blood. These receptors all come from a female donor with papillary thyroid cancer or a benign thyroid nodule (not recorded which). Some clones in this sample may be carry-over from other donors' samples.

There are many counts of this clone. The chain is built from TRBV11-3 and TRBJ1-3, with D unresolved. CDR1 and CDR2 (germline): SGHNT, YENEEA. The V end was cut by 0 bases, the J end by 2 bases, with 8 bases between. The CDR3 loop spans 15 amino acids. DNA for the CDR3: TGTGCCAGCAGCTTAGATTGGGGAACTGGAAACACCATATATTTT. Protein product: CASSLDWGTGNTIYF. The entire variable domain, with the rest obtained from reference TRBV11-3 and TRBJ1-3, is as follows: EAGVVQSPRYKIIEKKQPVAFWCNPISGHNTLYWYLQNLGQGPELLIRYENEEAVDDSQLPKDRFSAERLKGVDSTLKIQPAELGDSAVYLCASSLDWGTGNTIYFGEGSWLTVV.

Concerning this clone itself: A read error may account for a junction end that differs from germline. This sequence joins TRBV12-3 or TRBV12-4 and TRBJ1-2; D perhaps matches TRBD1 (5 bases). The CDR3 totals 12 residues. The CDR3 nucleotides read TGTGCCAGCAGTATGGGACCATATGGCTGCACCTTC. Translated, it gives CASSMGPYGCTF.

This clone was seen repeatedly, ten times or more. V usage is TRBV30 and J usage is TRBJ1-6, with D uncertain. V shed 5 bases and J shed 7 bases, with 18 bases lying between them. Germline-derived CDR1 and CDR2 are GTSNPN and SVGIG (reference sequence). The CDR3 sequence is 15 residues long. CDR3 amino acids: CAWAPPERGNSPLHF. The CDR3, as DNA: TGTGCCTGGGCCCCCCCGGAGCGCGGGAATTCACCCCTCCACTTT.

This clone was picked up many times. J is TRBJ1-2 and V is TRBV18; D may be TRBD1 (5 bases). The CDR3 sequence is 14 residues long. Germline CDR1 and CDR2: KGHSH and LQKENI. Trimming removed 5 bases from V and 7 bases from J, with 17 bases in between. The CDR3 sequence is CASSTGRREGGYTF. CDR3 DNA: TGTGCCAGCTCAACGGGCCGCAGGGAAGGTGGCTACACCTTC.

In this sample, this clone turned up once. V is TRBV27 and J is TRBJ2-7; 7 nucleotides line up with TRBD2. The ends lost 4 bases at V and 0 bases at J; junction bases unmatched: 18. The length of the CDR3 is 19 residues. Per germline, CDR1 MNHEY and CDR2 SMNVEV (reference sequence). CDR3 in amino acids: CASSSEPAGTDPSSYEQYF. For the CDR3, the DNA is TGTGCCAGCAGTTCCGAACCAGCGGGGACCGATCCTAGCTCCTACGAGCAGTACTTC.

This clone has at least ten counts. Being one base from a much bigger clone, this may be a read error. The chain is built from TRBV2 and TRBJ2-5; 9 bases are shared with TRBD1. The germline gives CDR1 SNHLY, CDR2 FYNNEI. This CDR3 region has 17 residues. Trimming took 0 bases from V and 0 from J; bases not matched to a gene: 5. This CDR3 is CASSEAMTGGDQETQYF. CDR3 coding DNA: TGTGCCAGCAGTGAAGCTATGACAGGGGGAGACCAAGAGACCCAGTACTTC.

This clone has a count of ten or more. V usage is TRBV5-1 and J usage is TRBJ1-6; 7 bases agree with TRBD1. Germline CDR1 SGHRS, CDR2 YFSETQ. The CDR3 sequence is 15 residues long. Trimming removed 2 bases from V and 8 bases from J; junction bases left unmatched: 7. The CDR3, as DNA: TGCGCCAGCAGCTTACGAGGGGACAGAGATTCACCCCTCCACTTT. Encoded protein: CASSLRGDRDSPLHF.

This clone showed up many times. The chain is built from TRBV29-1 and TRBJ1-3; TRBD1 is a possible D gene (5 bases). V was pared by 6 bases and J by 1 base, with 13 bases between. Germline V CDR1 and CDR2: SQVTM, ANQGSEA. This CDR3 comprises 14 residues. In nucleotides, the CDR3 is TGCAGCGTGGGGGAGGTAGGATCTGGAAACACCATATATTTT. Amino acid sequence: CSVGEVGSGNTIYF. The full variable domain, rest sourced from reference TRBV29-1 and TRBJ1-3, is SAVISQKPSRDICQRGTSLTIQCQVDSQVTMMFWYRQQPGQSLTLIATANQGSEATYESGFVIDKFPISRPNLTFSTLTVSNMSPEDSSIYLCSVGEVGSGNTIYFGEGSWLTVV.